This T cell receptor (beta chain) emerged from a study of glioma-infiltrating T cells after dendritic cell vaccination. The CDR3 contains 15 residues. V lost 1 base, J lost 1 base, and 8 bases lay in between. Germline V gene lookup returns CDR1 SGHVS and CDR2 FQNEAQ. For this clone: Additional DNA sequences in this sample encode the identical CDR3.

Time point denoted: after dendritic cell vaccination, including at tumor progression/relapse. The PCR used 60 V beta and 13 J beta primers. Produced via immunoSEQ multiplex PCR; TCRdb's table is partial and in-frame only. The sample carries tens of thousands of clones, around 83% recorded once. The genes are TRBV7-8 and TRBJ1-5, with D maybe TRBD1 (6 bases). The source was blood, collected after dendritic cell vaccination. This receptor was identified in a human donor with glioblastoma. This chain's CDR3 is CASSLGGLSNQPQHF. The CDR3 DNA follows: TGTGCCAGCAGCTTAGGGGGGCTCAGCAATCAGCCCCAGCATTTT.